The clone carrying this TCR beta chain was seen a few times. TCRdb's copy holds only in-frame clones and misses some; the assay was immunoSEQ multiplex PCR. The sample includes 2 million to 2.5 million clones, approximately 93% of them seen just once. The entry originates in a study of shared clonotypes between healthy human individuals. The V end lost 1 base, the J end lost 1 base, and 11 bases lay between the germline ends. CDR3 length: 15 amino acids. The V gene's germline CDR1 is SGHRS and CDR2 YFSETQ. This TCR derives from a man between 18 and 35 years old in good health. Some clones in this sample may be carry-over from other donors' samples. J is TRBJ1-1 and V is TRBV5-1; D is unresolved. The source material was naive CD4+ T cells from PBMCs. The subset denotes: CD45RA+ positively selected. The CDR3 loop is CASSLTPAQNTEAFF. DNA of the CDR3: TGCGCCAGCAGCTTGACTCCCGCACAGAACACTGAAGCTTTCTTT.